These 5 T cell receptor beta chains share one sample of origin, sequenced in a study of cytomegalovirus exposure and HLA in healthy donors. Assay used: immunoSEQ multiplex PCR; TCRdb lists only in-frame clones, some missing. The table includes some 320,000 clones, around 87% detected once. The sequencing sample was made of PBMCs. The receptors derive from a young woman in good health and CMV-seropositive.

This sequence joins TRBV6-5 and TRBJ2-7; no firm D call. This CDR3 region has 14 residues. V gave up 3 bases and J gave up 5 bases, with 14 bases separating them. The germline V gene has CDR1 MNHEY and CDR2 SVGAGI. The CDR3 nucleotides read TGTGCCAGCAGTTATACCGGCCCAGGAAACGAGCAGTACTTC. Its translation is CASSYTGPGNEQYF.

This clone is a singleton in its sample. The chain uses TRBV5-1 and TRBJ2-2; TRBD1 aligns across 7 bases. Trimming took 1 base from V and 5 from J; bases not matched to a gene: 5. The CDR3 spans 15 residues. Germline V gives CDR1 SGHRS, CDR2 YFSETQ. The CDR3 DNA is TGCGCCAGCAGCTTGACAACAGGGGTAACCGGGGAGCTGTTTTTT. This codes for CASSLTTGVTGELFF.

This clone showed up just once. The V and J genes are TRBV28 and TRBJ1-6; D is perhaps TRBD1 (5 bases). The V gene's germline CDR1 is MDHEN and CDR2 SYDVKM. With 8 bases removed from V and 13 bases from J, the gap between germline ends came to 15 bases. This CDR3 region has 12 residues. CDR3 protein: CASYARGAPLHF. CDR3 bases: TGTGCCAGCTACGCAAGGGGCGCGCCCCTCCACTTT.

The rearrangement joins TRBV5-4 to TRBJ2-5; no clear D gene. This CDR3 comprises 14 residues. With 0 bases removed from V and 5 bases from J, the gap between germline ends came to 11 bases. CDR1 and CDR2 (germline): SGHNT, YYREEE (reference sequence). The DNA for the CDR3 is TGTGCCAGCAGCTTGGCACAGCTTTCGGAGACCCAGTACTTC. This gives the protein CASSLAQLSETQYF.

This clone was found a few times. The V and J genes are TRBV27 and TRBJ1-5, with D uncertain. Germline V CDR1 and CDR2: MNHEY, SMNVEV (reference sequence). The ends were cut back, 5 bases at V and 4 bases at J, with 12 bases in the middle. The CDR3 sequence is 14 residues long. CDR3 coding DNA: TGTGCCAGCAGTAAAAGGGCCCAGAATCAGCCCCAGCATTTT. Translating it yields CASSKRAQNQPQHF.